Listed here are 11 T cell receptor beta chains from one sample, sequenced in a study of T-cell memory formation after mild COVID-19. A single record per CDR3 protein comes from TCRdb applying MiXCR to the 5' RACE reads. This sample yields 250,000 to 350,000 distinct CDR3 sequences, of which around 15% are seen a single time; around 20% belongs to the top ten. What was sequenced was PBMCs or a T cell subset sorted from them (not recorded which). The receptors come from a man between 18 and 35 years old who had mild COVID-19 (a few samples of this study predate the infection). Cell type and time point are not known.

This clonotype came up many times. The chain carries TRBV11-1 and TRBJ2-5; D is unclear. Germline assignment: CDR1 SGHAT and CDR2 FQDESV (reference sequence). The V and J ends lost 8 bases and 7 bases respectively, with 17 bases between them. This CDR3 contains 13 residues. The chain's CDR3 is CASLSSRTGTQYF. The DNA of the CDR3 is TGTGCCAGCCTTTCATCCCGAACGGGGACCCAGTACTTC.

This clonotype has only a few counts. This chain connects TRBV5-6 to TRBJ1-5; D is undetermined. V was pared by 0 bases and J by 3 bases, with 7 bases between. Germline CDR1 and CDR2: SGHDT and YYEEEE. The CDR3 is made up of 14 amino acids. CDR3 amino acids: CASSLEGINQPQHF. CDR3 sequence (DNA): TGTGCCAGCAGCTTGGAAGGGATCAATCAGCCCCAGCATTTT. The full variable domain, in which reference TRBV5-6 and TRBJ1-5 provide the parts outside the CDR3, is DAGVTQSPTHLIKTRGQQVTLRCSPKSGHDTVSWYQQALGQGPQFIFQYYEEEERQRGNFPDRFSGHQFPNYSSELNVNALLLGDSALYLCASSLEGINQPQHFGDGTRLSIL.

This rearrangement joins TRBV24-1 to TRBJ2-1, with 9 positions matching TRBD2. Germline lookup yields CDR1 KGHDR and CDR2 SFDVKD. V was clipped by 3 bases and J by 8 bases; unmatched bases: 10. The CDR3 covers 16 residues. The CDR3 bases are TGTGCCACCAGTGATGCGCTAGCGGGATACCGCGATGAGCAGTTCTTC. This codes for CATSDALAGYRDEQFF.

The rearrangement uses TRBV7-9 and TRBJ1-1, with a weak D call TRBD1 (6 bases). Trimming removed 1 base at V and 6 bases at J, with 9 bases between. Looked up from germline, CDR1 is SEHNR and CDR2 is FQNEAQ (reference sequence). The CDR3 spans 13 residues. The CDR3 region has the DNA TGTGCCAGCAGCTTAGGGGGGGCCCCTGAAGCTTTCTTT. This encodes CASSLGGAPEAFF.

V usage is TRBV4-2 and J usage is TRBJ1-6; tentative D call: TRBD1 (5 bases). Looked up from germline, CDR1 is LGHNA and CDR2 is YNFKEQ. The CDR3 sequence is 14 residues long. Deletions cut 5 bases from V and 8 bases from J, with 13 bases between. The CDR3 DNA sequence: TGTGCCAGCAGCTCCGGGACTCGCGATTCACCCCTCCACTTT. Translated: CASSSGTRDSPLHF.

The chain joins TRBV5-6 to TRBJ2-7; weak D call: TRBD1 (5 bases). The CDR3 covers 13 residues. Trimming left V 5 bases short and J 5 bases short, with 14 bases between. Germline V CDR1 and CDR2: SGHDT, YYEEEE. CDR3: CASSRRVFHEQYV. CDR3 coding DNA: TGTGCCAGCAGTCGCAGGGTCTTCCACGAGCAGTACGTC.

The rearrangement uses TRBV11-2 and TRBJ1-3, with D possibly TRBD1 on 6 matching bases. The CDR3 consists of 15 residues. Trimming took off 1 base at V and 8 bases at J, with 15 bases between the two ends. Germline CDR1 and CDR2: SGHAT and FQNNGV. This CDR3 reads CASSLGAGVGYTIYF. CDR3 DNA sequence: TGTGCCAGCAGCTTAGGAGCAGGGGTTGGTTACACCATATATTTT. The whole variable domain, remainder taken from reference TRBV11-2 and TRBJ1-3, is EAGVAQSPRYKIIEKRQSVAFWCNPISGHATLYWYQQILGQGPKLLIQFQNNGVVDDSQLPKDRFSAERLKGVDSTLKIQPAKLEDSAVYLCASSLGAGVGYTIYFGEGSWLTVV.

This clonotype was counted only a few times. The CDR3 reads CASSYPLDTQYF. CDR3 sequence (DNA): TGTGCCAGCAGTTACCCGCTCGATACGCAGTATTTT. The rearrangement links TRBV6-2 or TRBV6-3 to TRBJ2-3; D ambiguous. CDR3 size: 12 residues. Per germline, CDR1 MNHEY and CDR2 SVGEGT. Trimming stripped 2 bases from V and 6 bases from J, with 6 bases between.

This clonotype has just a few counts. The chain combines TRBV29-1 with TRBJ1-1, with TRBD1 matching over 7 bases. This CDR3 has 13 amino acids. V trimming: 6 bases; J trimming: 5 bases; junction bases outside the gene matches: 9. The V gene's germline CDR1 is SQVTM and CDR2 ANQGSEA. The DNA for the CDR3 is TGCAGCGTCCACAAACCAGGGGGAACTGAAGCTTTCTTT. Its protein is CSVHKPGGTEAFF.

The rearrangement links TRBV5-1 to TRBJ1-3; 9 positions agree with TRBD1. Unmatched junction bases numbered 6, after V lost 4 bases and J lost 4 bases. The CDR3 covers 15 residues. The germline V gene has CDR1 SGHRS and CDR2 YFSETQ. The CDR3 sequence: CASSGYGTGGNTIYF. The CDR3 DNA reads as TGCGCCAGCAGCGGATACGGGACAGGGGGAAACACCATATATTTT.

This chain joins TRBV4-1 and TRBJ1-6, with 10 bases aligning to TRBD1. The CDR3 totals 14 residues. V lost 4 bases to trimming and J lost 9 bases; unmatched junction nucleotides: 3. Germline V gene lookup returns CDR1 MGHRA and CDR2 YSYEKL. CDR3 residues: CASSPRDRGSPLHF. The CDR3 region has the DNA TGCGCCAGCAGCCCCCGGGACAGGGGTTCACCCCTCCACTTT.